This TCR beta chain was recovered during a study of OX40 agonist ivuxolimab in advanced cancers. Trimming took off 3 bases at V and 4 bases at J, with 13 bases between the two ends. Germline lookup yields CDR1 MGHDK and CDR2 SYGVNS. This CDR3 is 16 amino acids long. Sampling of blood occurred at baseline, cycle 4 day 1, and cycle 7 day 1. This clone was picked up one time. Sequencing used immunoSEQ multiplex PCR; TCRdb keeps in-frame clones, though not all of them. The data contain 50,000 or so clones, about 89% of them singletons. The chain carries TRBV25-1 and TRBJ1-6, with no clear D. This TCR came from an adult with an advanced solid tumor such as melanoma, head and neck, liver or kidney cancer. The material was CD4+ or CD8+ T cells sorted from blood, obtained in a trial of the OX40 agonist ivuxolimab. The CDR3 region has the DNA TGTGCCAGCAGTGATGACGGATACAGTTATAATTCACCCCTCCACTTT. This translates into CASSDDGYSYNSPLHF.